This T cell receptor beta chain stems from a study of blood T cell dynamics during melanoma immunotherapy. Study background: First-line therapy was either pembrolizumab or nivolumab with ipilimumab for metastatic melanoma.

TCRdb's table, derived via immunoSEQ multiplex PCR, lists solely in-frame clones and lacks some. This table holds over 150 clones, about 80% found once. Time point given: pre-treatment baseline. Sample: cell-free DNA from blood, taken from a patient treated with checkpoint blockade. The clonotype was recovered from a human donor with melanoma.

This CDR3 reads CASSEDGEQGDGYTF. CDR3 coding DNA: TGTGCCAGCAGTGAAGACGGGGAACAGGGTGATGGCTACACCTTC. This chain connects TRBV6-1 to TRBJ1-2; a weak D match, TRBD1 (6 bases). V was shortened by 1 base and J by 6 bases, with 15 bases between the two germline ends. Per the germline V gene, CDR1 is MNHNS and CDR2 is SASEGT. The CDR3 runs 15 residues.